A selection of T cell receptor beta chains follows, all from one sample in a study of blood T cell repertoires in COVID-19. Sequencing was performed with immunoSEQ multiplex PCR; in TCRdb, only in-frame clones are kept and a portion is missing. Of about 410,000 clones listed, 86% were seen once; the top ten hold roughly 1.4%. The specimen sequenced was peripheral blood. The receptor source for this set is a woman aged 25 to 39 with active or convalescent COVID-19. Both conserved end residues are part of each CDR3. D genes are given only for firm matches. Only part of the rows carry a size: once, few, many, or a class if the clone is expanded.

clone size: .
J gene: TRBJ1-2
V gene: TRBV5-4
D gene: TRBD1
CDR3 DNA: TGTGCCAGCAGCTTGGCCCGGCCAGGGGGATATGGCTACACCTTC
CDR3 protein: CASSLARPGGYGYTF

clone size: .
J gene: TRBJ2-5
V gene: TRBV24-1
D gene: .
CDR3 DNA: TGTGCCACCAGTGATTGTGCGCCGGAGACCCAGTACTTC
CDR3 protein: CATSDCAPETQYF

clone size: .
J gene: TRBJ1-6
V gene: TRBV3-1/TRBV3-2
D gene: TRBD1
CDR3 DNA: TGTGCCAGCAGCCAAGTGACAGGGACTAGATCACCCCTCCACTTT
CDR3 protein: CASSQVTGTRSPLHF

clone size: .
J gene: TRBJ2-1
V gene: TRBV6-6
D gene: .
CDR3 DNA: TGTGCCAGCAGTTACTCCACTCATGGTGAGCAGTTCTTC
CDR3 protein: CASSYSTHGEQFF

clone size: .
J gene: TRBJ1-1
V gene: TRBV7-9
D gene: .
CDR3 DNA: TGTGCCAGCAGCTACGTAGACGGGGTCCGGTATCCTGAAGCTTTCTTT
CDR3 protein: CASSYVDGVRYPEAFF

clone size: few
J gene: TRBJ1-4
V gene: TRBV27
D gene: .
CDR3 DNA: TGTGCCAGCAGTCCCCACGAGTCTGAAAAACTGTTTTTT
CDR3 protein: CASSPHESEKLFF

clone size: .
J gene: TRBJ1-5
V gene: TRBV7-2
D gene: .
CDR3 DNA: TGTGCCAGCAGCCGGGGATATAGCAATCAGCCCCAGCATTTT
CDR3 protein: CASSRGYSNQPQHF

clone size: .
J gene: TRBJ1-1
V gene: TRBV19
D gene: .
CDR3 DNA: TGTGCCAGTAGTATAGGGCCACACACTGAAGCTTTCTTT
CDR3 protein: CASSIGPHTEAFF

clone size: .
J gene: TRBJ1-1
V gene: TRBV5-1
D gene: TRBD1
CDR3 DNA: TGCGCCAGCATCAAGGGGACAGGGAAGAACACTGAAGCTTTCTTT
CDR3 protein: CASIKGTGKNTEAFF

clone size: once
J gene: TRBJ1-2
V gene: TRBV19
D gene: TRBD1
CDR3 DNA: TGTGCCAGTGCGGGACAGTTACTCTATGGCTACACCTTC
CDR3 protein: CASAGQLLYGYTF

clone size: .
J gene: TRBJ1-1
V gene: TRBV7-6
D gene: .
CDR3 DNA: TGTGCCAGCAGCTTAAACCAGGGAACAAACACTGAAGCTTTCTTT
CDR3 protein: CASSLNQGTNTEAFF

clone size: .
J gene: TRBJ1-1
V gene: TRBV7-9
D gene: .
CDR3 DNA: TGTGCCAGCAGCTTTCAGGGGAACACTGAAGCTTTCTTT
CDR3 protein: CASSFQGNTEAFF

clone size: .
J gene: TRBJ1-2
V gene: TRBV30
D gene: TRBD1
CDR3 DNA: TGTGCCTGGCAAGGGGGCGCAAGCTATGGCTACACCTTC
CDR3 protein: CAWQGGASYGYTF

clone size: .
J gene: TRBJ2-7
V gene: TRBV23-1
D gene: .
CDR3 DNA: TGCGCCAGTGTCAATGAGGTAGTCTCCTACGAGCAGTACTTC
CDR3 protein: CASVNEVVSYEQYF

clone size: .
J gene: TRBJ2-5
V gene: TRBV2
D gene: TRBD2
CDR3 DNA: TGTGCCAGCAAACCGATACTAGCGGGGACGGGAGAGACCCAGTACTTC
CDR3 protein: CASKPILAGTGETQYF

clone size: .
J gene: TRBJ1-2
V gene: TRBV10-3
D gene: .
CDR3 DNA: TGTGCCATCAGTGAGTCAACACCAGTGGTCTATGGCTACACCTTC
CDR3 protein: CAISESTPVVYGYTF

clone size: .
J gene: TRBJ1-2
V gene: TRBV5-3
D gene: .
CDR3 DNA: TGTGCCAGAAGCCAAAGACAGGTACCTGGCTACACCTTC
CDR3 protein: CARSQRQVPGYTF

clone size: .
J gene: TRBJ2-7
V gene: TRBV19
D gene: .
CDR3 DNA: TGTGCCAGTAGTCCTGGGGGCCGCTACGAGCAGTACTTC
CDR3 protein: CASSPGGRYEQYF

clone size: once
J gene: TRBJ1-2
V gene: TRBV4-1
D gene: .
CDR3 DNA: TGCGCCAGCAGCCAAGTCCAAACGGAGGACTATGGCTACACCTTC
CDR3 protein: CASSQVQTEDYGYTF

clone size: .
J gene: TRBJ1-3
V gene: TRBV4-1
D gene: TRBD1
CDR3 DNA: TGCGCCAGCAGCCATCCCGGGACAGGGGGTACTCTGAGTGGAAACACCATATATTTT
CDR3 protein: CASSHPGTGGTLSGNTIYF

clone size: .
J gene: TRBJ1-6
V gene: TRBV7-9
D gene: TRBD1
CDR3 DNA: TGTGCCAGCAGCCCCCGACAGGGATCCTATAATTCACCCCTCCACTTT
CDR3 protein: CASSPRQGSYNSPLHF

clone size: few
J gene: TRBJ1-4
V gene: TRBV6-5
D gene: TRBD1
CDR3 DNA: TGTGCCAGCAGAGCGACAGGGACGGATGAAAAACTGTTTTTT
CDR3 protein: CASRATGTDEKLFF

clone size: .
J gene: TRBJ1-1
V gene: TRBV6-1
D gene: .
CDR3 DNA: TGTGCCAGCAGTGAACTTCAAATAAACATGAACACTGAAGCTTTCTTT
CDR3 protein: CASSELQINMNTEAFF

clone size: .
J gene: TRBJ2-1
V gene: TRBV29-1
D gene: .
CDR3 DNA: TGCAGCGTTGAATCGCACAGGGGGGGGAATGAGCAGTTCTTC
CDR3 protein: CSVESHRGGNEQFF

clone size: .
J gene: TRBJ2-7
V gene: TRBV29-1
D gene: TRBD2
CDR3 DNA: TGCAGCGTTGTTCCAGCGGGAGGGCTCTACGAGCAGTACTTC
CDR3 protein: CSVVPAGGLYEQYF

clone size: .
J gene: TRBJ2-7
V gene: TRBV5-1
D gene: .
CDR3 DNA: TGCGCCAGCAGCGGGGACTTTGTGGACGAGCAGTACTTC
CDR3 protein: CASSGDFVDEQYF

clone size: .
J gene: TRBJ1-5
V gene: TRBV3-1/TRBV3-2
D gene: .
CDR3 DNA: TGTGCCAGCAGCCAAATTCAGGATCTTCAGCCCCAGCATTTT
CDR3 protein: CASSQIQDLQPQHF

clone size: .
J gene: TRBJ1-3
V gene: TRBV7-2
D gene: .
CDR3 DNA: TGTGCCAGCAGCCGGACAGCCTCTGGAAACACCATATATTTT
CDR3 protein: CASSRTASGNTIYF

clone size: few
J gene: TRBJ1-2
V gene: TRBV29-1
D gene: .
CDR3 DNA: TGCAGCGTGGGACATCCCCGGGACTATGGCTACACCTTC
CDR3 protein: CSVGHPRDYGYTF

clone size: .
J gene: TRBJ2-7
V gene: TRBV7-9
D gene: TRBD2
CDR3 DNA: TGTGCCAGCAAGTGGACTAGGCGGGAGCAGTACTTC
CDR3 protein: CASKWTRREQYF

clone size: .
J gene: TRBJ1-6
V gene: TRBV4-1
D gene: .
CDR3 DNA: TGCGCCAGCAGCCAACCCGAAGGGGTCGACAATTCACCCCTCCACTTT
CDR3 protein: CASSQPEGVDNSPLHF

clone size: .
J gene: TRBJ1-2
V gene: TRBV29-1
D gene: .
CDR3 DNA: TGCAGCGTTGAAGATCAGCGGGGGAACTATGGCTACACCTTC
CDR3 protein: CSVEDQRGNYGYTF

clone size: .
J gene: TRBJ2-2
V gene: TRBV4-1
D gene: TRBD2
CDR3 DNA: TGCGCCAGCAGCCGGAGACCTCTAGCGGCTACGAACACCGGGGAGCTGTTTTTT
CDR3 protein: CASSRRPLAATNTGELFF

clone size: .
J gene: TRBJ1-4
V gene: TRBV5-1
D gene: .
CDR3 DNA: TGCGCCAGCAGCCCGGAGGGACCGGGGGTTAATGAAAAACTGTTTTTT
CDR3 protein: CASSPEGPGVNEKLFF

clone size: .
J gene: TRBJ2-1
V gene: TRBV10-3
D gene: .
CDR3 DNA: TGTGCCATCAGTGGGGCAGGGGTTGAGCAGTTCTTC
CDR3 protein: CAISGAGVEQFF

clone size: .
J gene: TRBJ1-2
V gene: TRBV5-4
D gene: TRBD1
CDR3 DNA: TGTGCCAGCAGCTTGGTTGGACAGGGGGATGGCTACACCTTC
CDR3 protein: CASSLVGQGDGYTF

clone size: .
J gene: TRBJ2-2
V gene: TRBV5-1
D gene: .
CDR3 DNA: TGCGCCAGCAGCTTGGCCTTAAACAGGGTGAACACCGGGGAGCTGTTTTTT
CDR3 protein: CASSLALNRVNTGELFF

clone size: .
J gene: TRBJ2-5
V gene: TRBV5-4
D gene: .
CDR3 DNA: TGTGCCAGCAGCCTCTTGGAGACCCAGTACTTC
CDR3 protein: CASSLLETQYF

clone size: once
J gene: TRBJ1-4
V gene: TRBV19
D gene: .
CDR3 DNA: TGTGCCAGTAGTACCCGGACAGCAACTAATGAAAAACTGTTTTTT
CDR3 protein: CASSTRTATNEKLFF

clone size: .
J gene: TRBJ1-5
V gene: TRBV2
D gene: .
CDR3 DNA: TGTGCCAGCAGTGGGGGGCGTTATAGCAATCAGCCCCAGCATTTT
CDR3 protein: CASSGGRYSNQPQHF

clone size: .
J gene: TRBJ1-6
V gene: TRBV27
D gene: .
CDR3 DNA: TGTGCCAGCAGCAGACGGACAGCCTCCTATAATTCACCCCTCCACTTT
CDR3 protein: CASSRRTASYNSPLHF

clone size: .
J gene: TRBJ2-7
V gene: TRBV27
D gene: TRBD1
CDR3 DNA: TGTGCCAGCAGTTCCCGGGACAGAACCTACGAGCAGTACTTC
CDR3 protein: CASSSRDRTYEQYF

clone size: .
J gene: TRBJ1-4
V gene: TRBV19
D gene: TRBD1
CDR3 DNA: TGTGCCAGTAGGGATCCGGGACAGGGGACTAATGAAAAACTGTTTTTT
CDR3 protein: CASRDPGQGTNEKLFF

clone size: .
J gene: TRBJ2-5
V gene: TRBV4-2
D gene: .
CDR3 DNA: TGTGCCAGCAGCCAAGAAGCGCCCCAAGAGACCCAGTACTTC
CDR3 protein: CASSQEAPQETQYF

clone size: .
J gene: TRBJ2-5
V gene: TRBV5-1
D gene: .
CDR3 DNA: TGCGCCAGCAGCTTGGTACTAGCTAATAGGGAGACCCAGTACTTC
CDR3 protein: CASSLVLANRETQYF

clone size: .
J gene: TRBJ2-2
V gene: TRBV5-5
D gene: .
CDR3 DNA: TGTGCCAGCAGCCCTACAGGATTAACCGGGGAGCTGTTTTTT
CDR3 protein: CASSPTGLTGELFF

clone size: .
J gene: TRBJ2-5
V gene: TRBV29-1
D gene: TRBD1
CDR3 DNA: TGCAGCGGTGGAAAAGGGACAGGGGGCTGGGAGACCCAGTACTTC
CDR3 protein: CSGGKGTGGWETQYF

clone size: .
J gene: TRBJ1-5
V gene: TRBV5-6
D gene: .
CDR3 DNA: TGTGCCAGCAGCTGGAGAGGGGGGGGCAATCAGCCCCAGCATTTT
CDR3 protein: CASSWRGGGNQPQHF

clone size: .
J gene: TRBJ2-1
V gene: TRBV6-4
D gene: TRBD2
CDR3 DNA: TGTGCCAGCAGTACTAGCGGGGGGAACAATGAGCAGTTCTTC
CDR3 protein: CASSTSGGNNEQFF

clone size: .
J gene: TRBJ2-2
V gene: TRBV14
D gene: .
CDR3 DNA: TGTGCCAGCAGCCCCCCAGGGATGAACACCGGGGAGCTGTTTTTT
CDR3 protein: CASSPPGMNTGELFF

clone size: .
J gene: TRBJ1-1
V gene: TRBV25-1
D gene: .
CDR3 DNA: TGTGCCAGCAGTGACCCAGAAAGTGAAGCTTTCTTT
CDR3 protein: CASSDPESEAFF

clone size: .
J gene: TRBJ1-1
V gene: TRBV28
D gene: .
CDR3 DNA: TGTGCCAGCAAACACATGGACAGCAACACTGAAGCTTTCTTT
CDR3 protein: CASKHMDSNTEAFF

clone size: .
J gene: TRBJ2-7
V gene: TRBV5-6
D gene: TRBD2
CDR3 DNA: TGTGCCAGCAGCCCCGGGACTAGCGCCACCACCTACGAGCAGTACTTC
CDR3 protein: CASSPGTSATTYEQYF